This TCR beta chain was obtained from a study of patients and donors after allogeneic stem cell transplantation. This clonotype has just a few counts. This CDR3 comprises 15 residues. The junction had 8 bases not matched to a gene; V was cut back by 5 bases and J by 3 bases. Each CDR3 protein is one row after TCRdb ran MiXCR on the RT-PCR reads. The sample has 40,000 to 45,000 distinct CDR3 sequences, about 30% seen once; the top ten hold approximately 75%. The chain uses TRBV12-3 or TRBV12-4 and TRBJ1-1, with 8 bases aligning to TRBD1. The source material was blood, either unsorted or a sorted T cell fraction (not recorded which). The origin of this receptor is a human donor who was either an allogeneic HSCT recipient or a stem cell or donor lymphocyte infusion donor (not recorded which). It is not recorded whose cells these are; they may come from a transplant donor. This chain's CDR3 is CASSPTGQGYTEAFF. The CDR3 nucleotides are TGTGCCAGCAGTCCGACTGGACAGGGTTACACTGAAGCTTTCTTT.